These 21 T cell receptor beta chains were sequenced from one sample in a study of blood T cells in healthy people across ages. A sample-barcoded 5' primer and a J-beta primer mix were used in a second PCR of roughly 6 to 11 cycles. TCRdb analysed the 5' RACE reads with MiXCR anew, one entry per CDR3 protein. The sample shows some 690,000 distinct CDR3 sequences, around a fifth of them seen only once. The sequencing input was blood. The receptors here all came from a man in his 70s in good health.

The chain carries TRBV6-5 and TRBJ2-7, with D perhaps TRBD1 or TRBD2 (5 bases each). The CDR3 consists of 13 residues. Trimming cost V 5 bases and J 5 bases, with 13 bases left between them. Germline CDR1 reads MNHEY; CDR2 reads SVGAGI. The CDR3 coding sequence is TGTGCCAGCAGTGCAAGACGGGGCCACGAGCAGTACGTC. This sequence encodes CASSARRGHEQYV.

CDR3 loop: CASKWENTGELFF. CDR3 DNA: TGTGCCAGCAAGTGGGAGAACACCGGGGAGCTGTTTTTT. The rearrangement joins TRBV2 to TRBJ2-2, with D unclear. V gave up 7 bases and J gave up 1 base, with 7 bases separating them. Germline lookup yields CDR1 SNHLY and CDR2 FYNNEI. The CDR3 is 13 amino acids.

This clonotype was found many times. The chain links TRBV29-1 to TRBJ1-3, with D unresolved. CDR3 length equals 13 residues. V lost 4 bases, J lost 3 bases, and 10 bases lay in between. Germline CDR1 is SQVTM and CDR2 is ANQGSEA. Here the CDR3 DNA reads TGCAGCGTTGTGGGTATTGATGGAAACACCATATATTTT. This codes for CSVVGIDGNTIYF.

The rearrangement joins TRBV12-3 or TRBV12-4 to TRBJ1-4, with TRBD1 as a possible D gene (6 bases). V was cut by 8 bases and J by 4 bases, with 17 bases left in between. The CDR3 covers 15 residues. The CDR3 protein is CASPLRGALNEKLFF. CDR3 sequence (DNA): TGTGCCAGCCCACTTCGGGGGGCGCTTAATGAAAAACTGTTTTTT.

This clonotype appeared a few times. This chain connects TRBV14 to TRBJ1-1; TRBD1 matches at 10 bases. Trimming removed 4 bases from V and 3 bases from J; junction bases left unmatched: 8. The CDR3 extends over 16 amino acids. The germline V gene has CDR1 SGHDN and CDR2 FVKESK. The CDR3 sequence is CASSPGDRGWDTEAFF. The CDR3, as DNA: TGTGCCAGCAGCCCCGGGGACAGGGGTTGGGACACTGAAGCTTTCTTT.

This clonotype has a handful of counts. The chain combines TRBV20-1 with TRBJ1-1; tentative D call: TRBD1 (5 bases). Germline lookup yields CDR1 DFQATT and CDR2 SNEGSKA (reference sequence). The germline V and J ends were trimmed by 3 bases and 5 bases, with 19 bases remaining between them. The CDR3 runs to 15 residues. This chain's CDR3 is CSASVSGARSTEAFF. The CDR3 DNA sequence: TGCAGTGCTAGCGTGTCTGGGGCGAGGAGTACTGAAGCTTTCTTT.

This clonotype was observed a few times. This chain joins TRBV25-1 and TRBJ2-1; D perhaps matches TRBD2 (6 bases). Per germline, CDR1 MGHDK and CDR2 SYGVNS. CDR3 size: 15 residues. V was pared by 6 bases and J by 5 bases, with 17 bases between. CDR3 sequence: CASSPDRRGDNEQFF. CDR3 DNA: TGTGCCAGCAGCCCAGATAGGCGGGGAGACAATGAGCAGTTCTTC.

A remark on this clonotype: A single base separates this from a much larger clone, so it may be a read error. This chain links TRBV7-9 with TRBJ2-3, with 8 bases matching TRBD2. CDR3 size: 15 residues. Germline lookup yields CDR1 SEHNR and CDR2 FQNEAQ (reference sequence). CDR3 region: CASSLQRGRTGTQYF. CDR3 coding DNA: TGTGCCAGCAGCTTACAGCGGGGGAGAACAGGTACGCAGTATTTT.

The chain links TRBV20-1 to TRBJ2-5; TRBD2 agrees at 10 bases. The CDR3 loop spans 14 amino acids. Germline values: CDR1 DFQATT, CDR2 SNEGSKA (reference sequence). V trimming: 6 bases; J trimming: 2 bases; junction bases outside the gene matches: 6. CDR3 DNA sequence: TGCAGTGCGCGGACTAGCGGACGACAAGAGACCCAGTACTTC. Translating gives CSARTSGRQETQYF.

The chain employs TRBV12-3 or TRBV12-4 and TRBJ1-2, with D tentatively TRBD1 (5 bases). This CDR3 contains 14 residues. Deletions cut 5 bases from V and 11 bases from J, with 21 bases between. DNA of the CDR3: TGTGCCAGCAGTATGGGGGGTAACCGGAGGGATTACACCTTC. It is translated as CASSMGGNRRDYTF.

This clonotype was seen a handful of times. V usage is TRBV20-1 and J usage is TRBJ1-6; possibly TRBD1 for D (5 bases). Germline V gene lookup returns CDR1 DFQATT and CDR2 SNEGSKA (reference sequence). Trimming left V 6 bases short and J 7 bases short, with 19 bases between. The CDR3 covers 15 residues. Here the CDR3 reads CSAPDRRTSNSPLHF. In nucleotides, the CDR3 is TGCAGTGCACCCGACAGACGAACTTCAAATTCACCCCTCCACTTT.

CDR3 coding DNA: TGTGCCAGCAGACAGTTAGGTTCCTACGAGCAGTACGTC. This encodes CASRQLGSYEQYV. V gene TRBV6-1 combines with J gene TRBJ2-5, with D uncertain. The J call could be wrong; TRBJ2-7 is a better fit for the DNA end. This CDR3 region has 13 residues. Germline-derived CDR1 and CDR2 are MNHNS and SASEGT.

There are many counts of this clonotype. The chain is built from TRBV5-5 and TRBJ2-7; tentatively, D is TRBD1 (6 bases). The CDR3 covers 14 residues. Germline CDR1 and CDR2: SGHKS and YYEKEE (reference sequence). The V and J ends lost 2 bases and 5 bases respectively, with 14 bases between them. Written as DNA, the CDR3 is TGTGCCAGCAGCTTACAGGGTTCAAGGGACGAGCAGTACTTC. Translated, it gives CASSLQGSRDEQYF.

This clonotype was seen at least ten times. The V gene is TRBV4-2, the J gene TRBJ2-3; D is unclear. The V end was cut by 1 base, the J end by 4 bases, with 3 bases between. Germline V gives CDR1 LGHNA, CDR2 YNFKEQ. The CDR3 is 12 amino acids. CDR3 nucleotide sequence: TGTGCCAGCAGCCAAGCCCCAGATACGCAGTATTTT. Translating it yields CASSQAPDTQYF.

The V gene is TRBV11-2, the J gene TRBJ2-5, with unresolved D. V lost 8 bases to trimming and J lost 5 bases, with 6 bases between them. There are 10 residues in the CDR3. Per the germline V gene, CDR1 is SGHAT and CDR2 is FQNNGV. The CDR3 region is CASGDETQYF. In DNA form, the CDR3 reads TGTGCCAGCGGCGACGAGACCCAGTACTTC.

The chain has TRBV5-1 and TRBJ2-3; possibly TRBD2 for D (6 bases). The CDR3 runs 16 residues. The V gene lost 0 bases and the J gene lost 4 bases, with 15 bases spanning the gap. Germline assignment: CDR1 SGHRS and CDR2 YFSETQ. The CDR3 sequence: CASSLVSGVGADTQYF. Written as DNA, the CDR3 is TGCGCCAGCAGCTTGGTATCGGGAGTGGGTGCAGATACGCAGTATTTT.

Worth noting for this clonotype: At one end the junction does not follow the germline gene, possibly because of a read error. The CDR3 reads CASSRPGERNTEAFF. CDR3 DNA: TGTGCCAGCAGCCGACCGGGGGAAAGGAACACCGAAGCTTTCTTT. The chain is built from TRBV3-1 and TRBJ1-1; maybe TRBD1 (5 bases). The CDR3 is 15 residues long. The germline V gene encodes CDR1 LGHDT and CDR2 YNNKEL (reference sequence).

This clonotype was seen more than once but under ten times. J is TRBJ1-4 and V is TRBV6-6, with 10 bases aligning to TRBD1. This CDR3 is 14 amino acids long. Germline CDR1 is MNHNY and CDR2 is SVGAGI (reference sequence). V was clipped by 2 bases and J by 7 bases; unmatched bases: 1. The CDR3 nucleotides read TGTGCCAGCAGTTACGGGACAGGGGTTGAAAAACTGTTTTTT. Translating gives CASSYGTGVEKLFF.

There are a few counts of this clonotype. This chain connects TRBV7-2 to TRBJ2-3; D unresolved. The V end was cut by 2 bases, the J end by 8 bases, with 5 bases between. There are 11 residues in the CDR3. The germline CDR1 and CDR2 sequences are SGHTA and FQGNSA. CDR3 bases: TGTGCCAGCAGCTTATCTAGTACGCAGTATTTT. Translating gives CASSLSSTQYF.

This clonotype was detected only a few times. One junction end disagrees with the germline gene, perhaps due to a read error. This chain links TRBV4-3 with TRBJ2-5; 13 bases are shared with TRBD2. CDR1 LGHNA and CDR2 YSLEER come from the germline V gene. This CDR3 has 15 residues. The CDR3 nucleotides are TGCGCCAGCAGCCAAGGCTACCTCGGGACTAGCGGGATCTTTTTC. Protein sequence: CASSQGYLGTSGIFF.

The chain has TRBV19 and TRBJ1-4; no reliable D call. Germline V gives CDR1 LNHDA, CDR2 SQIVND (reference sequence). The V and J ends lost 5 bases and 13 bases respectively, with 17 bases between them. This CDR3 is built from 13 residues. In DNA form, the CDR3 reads TGTGCCAGTAGTTATTCAGTCGGCGCAGGACTGTTTTTT. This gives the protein CASSYSVGAGLFF.